The T cell receptor (beta chain) described here comes from a study of T cell responses to AZD1222 COVID-19 vaccine. Note on this clone: The target antigen is unknown.

Only in-frame clones appear in the TCRdb table, and some are missing; sequencing was by immunoSEQ multiplex PCR. The sample consists of 130,000 to 150,000 clones, about 90% of them appearing once. Study-level results: Without day 14 samples, only post-peak T cell repertoires were studied. Clonal diversity may have been underestimated in mostly white British donors. Unmutated variant regions reportedly attract nearly half of all spike-specific TCRs. The study found Spike-specific TCR breadth and depth rose after two AZD1222 doses.

J gave up 8 bases and V 0 bases, and 5 bases lay outside the gene matches. CDR3 size: 15 residues. The germline V gene has CDR1 ENHRY and CDR2 SYGVKD. This TCR was recovered from an adult who received the AZD1222 COVID-19 vaccine. Source: peripheral blood, taken 28 days after the second AZD1222 dose. The chain employs TRBV10-3 and TRBJ1-2; 11 nucleotides align to TRBD1. The CDR3 loop is CAISESMGTGGGYTF. In nucleotides, the CDR3 is TGTGCCATCAGTGAGTCGATGGGGACAGGGGGAGGCTACACCTTC.